The entry below describes one T cell receptor beta chain. Its antigen remains unidentified. One end of the junction is discordant with germline, which a read error may explain. Looked up from germline, CDR1 is SNHLY and CDR2 is FYNNEI. CDR3 size: 15 residues. The data originate from a study of cytomegalovirus exposure and HLA in healthy donors. Whole-study findings and limits: Among CMV-associated TCR beta chains, most appeared HLA-restricted in a later analysis. Exclusion applied to some V segments, including TRBV6-2 and TRBV6-3, as they were indistinguishable. Reportedly, TCR beta sequences accurately predicted HLA-A and HLA-B alleles in most subjects.

Researchers ran the PCR with 60 Vbeta and 13 Jbeta primers. Using immunoSEQ multiplex PCR, the repertoire was profiled, and TCRdb retains in-frame clones only, with some absent. There are around 130,000 clones in the sample; around 86% occur only once, and around 1.3% lies in the top ten. This rearrangement joins TRBV2 to TRBJ2-5; 12 bases match TRBD1. This TCR came from a female donor in good health and CMV-seronegative. Sequencing was done on a sample of PBMCs. The CDR3 region is CASREGTGGWETQYF. The CDR3 coding sequence is TGTGCCAGCAGGGAAGGGACAGGGGGCTGGGAGACCCAGTACTTC.